Listed below are T cell receptor beta chains from one sample, sequenced in a study of OX40 agonist ivuxolimab in advanced cancers. TCRdb's copy holds only in-frame clones and misses some; the assay was immunoSEQ multiplex PCR. The data show tens of thousands of clones, roughly 84% seen once. The material sequenced was CD4+ or CD8+ T cells sorted from blood, taken in a trial of the OX40 agonist ivuxolimab. The receptors derive from an adult with an advanced solid tumor such as melanoma, head and neck, liver or kidney cancer. Both conserved end residues are part of each CDR3. The D gene is left open where the match is weak. Some rows mark clone size as missing; the rest say once, few, many or name a class of expanded clone.

clone size	D gene	V gene	J gene	CDR3 protein	CDR3 DNA
few	NA	TRBV28	TRBJ1-5	CASSPEGGLSQPQHF	TGTGCCAGCAGCCCTGAGGGGGGGCTGAGTCAGCCCCAGCATTTT
few	TRBD2	TRBV7-8	TRBJ2-7	CASSLPRLLAGEPYEQYF	TGTGCCAGCAGCCTACCCCGGCTGCTAGCGGGAGAGCCCTACGAGCAGTACTTC
NA	TRBD1	TRBV18	TRBJ1-1	CASSPGTVDHTEAFF	TGTGCCAGCTCGCCAGGGACAGTCGATCACACTGAAGCTTTCTTT
NA	NA	TRBV27	TRBJ2-7	CASAGTLTPYEQYF	TGTGCCAGCGCCGGGACCCTGACGCCCTACGAGCAGTACTTC
once	TRBD1	TRBV6-5	TRBJ2-1	CASSSGGAYNEQFF	TGTGCCAGCAGCTCAGGGGGAGCGTACAATGAGCAGTTCTTC
NA	NA	TRBV7-8	TRBJ2-1	CASSSDENNEQFF	TGTGCCAGCAGCAGCGACGAAAACAATGAGCAGTTCTTC
few	TRBD2	TRBV4-3	TRBJ2-3	CASSRSGLAGDLFSTDTQYF	TGCGCCAGCAGCCGGTCGGGACTAGCGGGAGATTTGTTTAGCACAGATACGCAGTATTTT
once	NA	TRBV7-8	TRBJ1-5	CASSLNPGNQPQHF	TGTGCCAGCAGCTTGAACCCGGGGAATCAGCCCCAGCATTTT
NA	NA	TRBV7-9	TRBJ2-3	CASSLIPSVGDTQYF	TGTGCCAGCAGCCTAATACCCTCTGTGGGAGATACGCAGTATTTT
NA	TRBD2	TRBV4-2	TRBJ2-3	CASSQDSTSGRGSDTQYF	TGTGCCAGCAGCCAAGATTCAACTAGCGGGAGGGGTTCCGATACGCAGTATTTT
NA	TRBD1	TRBV11-1	TRBJ2-5	CASSLDRGLGTQYF	TGTGCCAGCAGCCTAGACAGGGGCCTCGGGACCCAGTACTTC
NA	NA	TRBV6-5	TRBJ2-2	CASSASGGELFF	TGTGCCAGCAGTGCCTCGGGCGGGGAGCTGTTTTTT
NA	NA	TRBV11-2	TRBJ1-4	CASSFEGGPNEKLFF	TGTGCCAGCAGCTTTGAGGGGGGGCCCAATGAAAAACTGTTTTTT
once	TRBD1	TRBV13	TRBJ2-7	CASSLRRDRVEEQYF	TGTGCCAGCAGCTTAAGACGGGACAGGGTGGAAGAGCAGTACTTC
NA	NA	TRBV21-1	TRBJ2-1	CASPGGRADEQFF	TGTGCCAGCCCAGGAGGGAGGGCCGATGAGCAGTTCTTC
NA	TRBD2	TRBV9	TRBJ2-5	CARISGLAGMHETQYF	TGTGCCAGAATATCCGGACTAGCGGGGATGCACGAGACCCAGTACTTC
once	NA	TRBV28	TRBJ2-7	CASSPLVGLHYEQYF	TGTGCCAGCAGTCCTTTGGTCGGCCTCCACTACGAGCAGTACTTC
NA	NA	TRBV6-6	TRBJ2-1	CASRERADEQFF	TGTGCCAGCAGAGAACGAGCCGATGAGCAGTTCTTC
NA	NA	TRBV7-8	TRBJ1-1	CASSPRDVTRLNTEAFF	TGTGCCAGCAGCCCAAGGGACGTGACCAGACTGAACACTGAAGCTTTCTTT
once	TRBD2	TRBV7-8	TRBJ2-2	CASSPLAAGGPRTGELFF	TGTGCCAGCAGCCCCCTAGCAGCGGGAGGCCCGAGAACCGGGGAGCTGTTTTTT
NA	NA	TRBV6-6	TRBJ2-7	CASSYTGNEQYF	TGTGCCAGCAGTTACACAGGGAACGAGCAGTACTTC
few	NA	TRBV5-1	TRBJ1-3	CASSYGGNTIYF	TGCGCCAGCAGCTATGGGGGAAACACCATATATTTT
NA	NA	TRBV27	TRBJ1-5	CASSPRGQPQHF	TGTGCCAGCAGTCCGCGGGGTCAGCCCCAGCATTTT
NA	TRBD2	TRBV27	TRBJ2-5	CASSLTGGWQETQYF	TGTGCCAGCAGTTTGACGGGAGGGTGGCAAGAGACCCAGTACTTC
NA	NA	TRBV28	TRBJ1-3	CASRASGNTIYF	TGTGCCAGCAGGGCCTCTGGAAACACCATATATTTT
NA	TRBD1	TRBV10-3	TRBJ2-3	CAISPQGSVQDTQYF	TGTGCCATCAGCCCACAGGGGTCTGTCCAAGATACGCAGTATTTT
NA	TRBD2	TRBV11-2	TRBJ2-6	CASSLTGRGAGANVLTF	TGTGCCAGCAGCTTAACTGGACGGGGGGCTGGGGCCAACGTCCTGACTTTC
NA	NA	TRBV18	TRBJ1-1	CASSPFNSEAFF	TGTGCCAGCTCACCGTTCAACAGTGAAGCTTTCTTT
NA	NA	TRBV6-6	TRBJ1-4	CASSRGLREKLFF	TGTGCCAGCAGCCGAGGTCTTAGAGAAAAACTGTTTTTT
NA	NA	TRBV4-3	TRBJ2-7	CASSQEYRKVYEQYF	TGCGCCAGCAGCCAAGAGTACCGCAAAGTCTACGAGCAGTACTTC
NA	NA	TRBV10-2	TRBJ1-5	CASSESVGQPQHF	TGCGCCAGCAGTGAGTCGGTTGGTCAGCCCCAGCATTTT
NA	NA	TRBV11-2	TRBJ1-6	CASSTIGGDSPLHF	TGTGCCAGCAGCACCATAGGGGGGGATTCACCCCTCCACTTT
NA	NA	TRBV30	TRBJ1-3	CAWTGEVGNTTYF	TGTGCCTGGACAGGGGAGGTTGGAAACACCACATATTTT
NA	NA	TRBV30	TRBJ1-3	CAWSVRGGSTIYF	TGTGCCTGGAGTGTACGGGGGGGTTCCACCATATATTTT
few	NA	TRBV5-4	TRBJ1-4	CASSLTINEKLFF	TGTGCCAGCAGCTTAACCATTAATGAAAAACTGTTTTTT
few	TRBD2	TRBV7-8	TRBJ2-1	CASSLGEGYYNEQFF	TGTGCCAGCAGCCTAGGGGAGGGCTATTACAATGAGCAGTTCTTC
NA	TRBD2	TRBV9	TRBJ2-2	CASSSSGTITGELFF	TGTGCCAGCAGCTCTTCCGGGACTATCACCGGGGAGCTGTTTTTT
NA	NA	TRBV30	TRBJ1-2	CAWSRGDYYGYTF	TGTGCCTGGAGTCGAGGAGATTACTATGGCTACACCTTC
NA	TRBD2	TRBV7-2	TRBJ2-1	CASSLGGGPGNEQFF	TGTGCCAGCAGCTTAGGCGGGGGGCCGGGCAATGAGCAGTTCTTC
NA	NA	TRBV5-5	TRBJ1-5	CASSEAQGWSQHF	TGTGCCAGCAGCGAAGCACAGGGCTGGTCCCAGCATTTT
NA	NA	TRBV7-2	TRBJ2-3	CASSQEAHTDTQYF	TGTGCCAGCAGCCAAGAGGCGCACACAGATACGCAGTATTTT
NA	TRBD1	TRBV16	TRBJ2-1	CASSQRRTGTYNEQFF	TGTGCCAGCAGCCAAAGACGGACAGGGACCTACAATGAGCAGTTCTTC
NA	TRBD2	TRBV11-2	TRBJ2-7	CASSLVGTSTDYEQYF	TGTGCCAGCAGCTTAGTTGGGACTAGCACCGACTACGAGCAGTACTTC
NA	NA	TRBV5-1	TRBJ2-1	CASTSTRGYNEQFF	TGCGCCAGCACCTCGACTAGGGGGTACAATGAGCAGTTCTTC
NA	NA	TRBV7-3	TRBJ2-5	CASSLNGGQETQYF	TGTGCCAGCAGCTTAAATGGGGGCCAAGAGACCCAGTACTTC